This T cell receptor (beta chain) was identified during a study of T-cell reconstitution after alpha-beta-depleted transplantation in children. In germline, CDR1 is LGHNA, CDR2 YNFKEQ. V gave up 0 bases and J gave up 5 bases, with 14 bases separating them. The CDR3 length is 15 residues. Findings and caveats of the study: Some patients' high day-60 TCRbeta diversity was attributed to recipient cells surviving conditioning. Reportedly, roughly two months post-transplant, alpha-beta T cells arose from several hundred expanded graft clones.

Only a few counts were recorded for this clonotype. No antigen is known for it. A library of TCRbeta sequences, prepared with unique molecular identifiers, was generated. TCRdb passed the PCR reads through MiXCR, listing each CDR3 protein once. The sample has around 580,000 distinct CDR3 sequences, under 25% seen once. The V gene is TRBV4-2, the J gene TRBJ2-7; D call uncertain. The source was PBMCs, mostly from graft donor cells, collected 360 days after TCRalphabeta/CD19-depleted stem cell transplant. This receptor was identified in a boy younger than two who had a stem cell transplant for acute myeloid leukemia, so the T cells may come from the graft donor. DNA for the CDR3: TGTGCCAGCAGCCAAGACTGGTGGGTTGGCAACGAGCAGTACTTC. Its translation: CASSQDWWVGNEQYF.